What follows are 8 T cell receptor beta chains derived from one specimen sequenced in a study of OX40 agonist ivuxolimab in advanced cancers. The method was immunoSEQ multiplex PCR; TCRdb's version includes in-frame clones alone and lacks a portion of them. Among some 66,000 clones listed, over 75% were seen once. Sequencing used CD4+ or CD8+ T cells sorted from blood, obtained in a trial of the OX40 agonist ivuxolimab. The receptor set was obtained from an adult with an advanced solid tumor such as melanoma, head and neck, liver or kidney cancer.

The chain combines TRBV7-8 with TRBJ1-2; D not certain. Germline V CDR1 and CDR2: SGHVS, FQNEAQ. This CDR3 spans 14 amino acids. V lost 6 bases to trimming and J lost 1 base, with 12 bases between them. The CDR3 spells CASRPPGYNYGYTF. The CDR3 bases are TGTGCCAGCAGGCCCCCGGGTTATAACTATGGCTACACCTTC.

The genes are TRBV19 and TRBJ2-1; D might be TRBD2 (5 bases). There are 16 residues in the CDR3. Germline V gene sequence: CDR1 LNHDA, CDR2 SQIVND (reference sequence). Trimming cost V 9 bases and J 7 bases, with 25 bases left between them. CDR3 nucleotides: TGTGCCAGCTCTACGGTGGCGGGCTACCTGGGTAATGAGCAGTTCTTC. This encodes CASSTVAGYLGNEQFF.

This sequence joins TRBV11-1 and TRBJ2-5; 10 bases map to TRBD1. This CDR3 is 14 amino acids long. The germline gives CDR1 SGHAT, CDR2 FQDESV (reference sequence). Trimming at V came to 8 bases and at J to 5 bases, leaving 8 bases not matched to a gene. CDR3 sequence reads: CASGVTGGDETQYF. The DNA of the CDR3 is TGTGCCAGCGGTGTGACAGGGGGCGATGAGACCCAGTACTTC.

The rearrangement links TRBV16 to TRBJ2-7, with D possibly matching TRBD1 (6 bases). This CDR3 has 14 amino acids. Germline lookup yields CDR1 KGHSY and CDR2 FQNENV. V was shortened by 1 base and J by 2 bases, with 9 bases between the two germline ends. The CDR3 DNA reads TGTGCCAGCAGCCAATTGGACAGAACCTACGAGCAGTACTTC. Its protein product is CASSQLDRTYEQYF.

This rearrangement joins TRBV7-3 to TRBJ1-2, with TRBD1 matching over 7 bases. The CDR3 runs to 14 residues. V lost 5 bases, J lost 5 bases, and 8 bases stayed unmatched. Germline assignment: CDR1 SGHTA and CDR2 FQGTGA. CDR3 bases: TGTGCCAGCAGCCCCGGGCCAGGGGGTTATGGCTACACCTTC. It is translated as CASSPGPGGYGYTF.

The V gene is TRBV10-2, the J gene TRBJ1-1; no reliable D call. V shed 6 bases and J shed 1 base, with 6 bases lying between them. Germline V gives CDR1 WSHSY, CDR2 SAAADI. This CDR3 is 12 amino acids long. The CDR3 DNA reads TGCGCCAGCAGAGAAGGGAACACTGAAGCTTTCTTT. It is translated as CASREGNTEAFF.

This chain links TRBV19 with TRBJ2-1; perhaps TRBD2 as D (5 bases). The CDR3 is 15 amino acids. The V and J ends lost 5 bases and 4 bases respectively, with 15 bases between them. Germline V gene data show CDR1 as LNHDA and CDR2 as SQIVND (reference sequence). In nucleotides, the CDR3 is TGTGCCAGTAGTCCCCCGGGAACCTCTTACAATGAGCAGTTCTTC. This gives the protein CASSPPGTSYNEQFF.

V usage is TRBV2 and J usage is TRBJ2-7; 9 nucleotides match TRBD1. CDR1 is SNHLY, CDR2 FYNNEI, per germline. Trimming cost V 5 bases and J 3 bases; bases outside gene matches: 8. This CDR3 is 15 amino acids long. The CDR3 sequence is CASSFPGTGNYEQYF. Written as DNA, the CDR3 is TGTGCCAGCAGTTTTCCCGGGACAGGGAACTACGAGCAGTACTTC.